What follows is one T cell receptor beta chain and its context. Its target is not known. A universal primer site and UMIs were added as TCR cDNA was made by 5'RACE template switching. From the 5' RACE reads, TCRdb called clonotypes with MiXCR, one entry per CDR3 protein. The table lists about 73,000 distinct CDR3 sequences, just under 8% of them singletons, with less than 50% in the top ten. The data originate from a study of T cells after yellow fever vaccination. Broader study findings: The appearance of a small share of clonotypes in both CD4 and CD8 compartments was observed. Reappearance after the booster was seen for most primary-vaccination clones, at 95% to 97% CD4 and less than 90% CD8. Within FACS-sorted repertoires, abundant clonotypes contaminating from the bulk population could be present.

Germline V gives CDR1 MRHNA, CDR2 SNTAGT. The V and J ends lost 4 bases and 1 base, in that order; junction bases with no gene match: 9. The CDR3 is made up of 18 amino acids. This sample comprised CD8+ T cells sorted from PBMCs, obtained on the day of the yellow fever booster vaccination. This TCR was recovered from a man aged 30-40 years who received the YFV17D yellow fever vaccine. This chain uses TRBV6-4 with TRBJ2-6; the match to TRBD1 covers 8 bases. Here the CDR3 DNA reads TGTGCCAGCAGTGGTGATAGGACAGGGACATCTGGGGCCAACGTCCTGACTTTC. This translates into CASSGDRTGTSGANVLTF.